This T cell receptor (beta chain) was sequenced for a study of shared clonotypes between healthy human individuals (dated by TCRdb to the early 2020s). General notes on the study: The cohort included three men and a couple of women between 18 and 49 years of age. For each donor, CD4 naive and CD4 memory were each given three plates, CD8 naive was given two plates, and CD8 memory was given one plate. Each donor's leukapheresis produced roughly between roughly 0.85 and 9.5 billion PBMCs. To increase sequencing depth and limit assay-specific biases, different laboratories used diverse techniques to prepare libraries and sequence TCR repertoires. The study deeply sequenced blood TCR repertoires of about 5 healthy adults to estimate repertoire size and the extent of clonotype sharing between individuals. The paper as a whole reports these results and caveats: Because the study included a small number of donors, the genetic and exposure-history diversity represented was limited. Compared with non-shared clonotypes, the clonotypes found in all four sorted-subset donors had higher generation probabilities. Larger estimated clonotype richness was generally found for naive subsets than for memory subsets. Pairwise subsampling led to the expectation that sequencing depth would affect the degree of clonotype sharing among donors. Only blood was sampled, and tissue TCR repertoires likely differ from those in blood. Sharing across a few donors was observed for around 5% of naive CD4, less than 4% of naive CD8, about 2.5% of memory CD4, and roughly 0.4% of memory CD8 clonotypes. Incomplete sequencing was indicated by rarefaction of sorted-subset datasets, despite the large sequencing depth.

For this clone: No cognate antigen has been identified for it. No base-level quality is on record; no much larger clone is a single base apart.

Using the deep immunoSEQ assay, multiplex PCR amplified TCR CDR3 regions from genomic DNA. Genomic DNA extracted from each cell subset was distributed evenly over all wells of several immunoSEQ 96-well plates, and each plate served as one replicate. For sorted subsets, around 200 ng genomic DNA, equal to tens of thousands of T cell genomes, was loaded into each replicate PCR. Purified libraries were measured with a Qubit 3.0 fluorometer, size-checked on a Bioanalyzer 2100, and measured again with the KAPA Library Quantification kit. Every immunoSEQ 96-well plate was sequenced on a separate single-read 150-cycle Illumina NextSeq 550 flow cell. In the authors' own workflow: Because the immunoSEQ output included only junctional sequences and no quality scores, the filtering could not be the same as the filtering used for full-length reads. Sequences were annotated with PyIR, a Python wrapper for IgBLAST v1.9, using IMGT germline references to assign V/J genes and CDR3. Reads were filtered out if the reads had weak V/J assignments (E-value above 1e-6), no CDR3, stop codons, out-of-frame junctions, or ambiguous translated residues. V3J clonotypes were defined as sequences sharing an identical inferred V gene, J gene, and CDR3 amino acid sequence. Percentage overlap between repertoires was calculated by dividing the number of shared unique clonotypes by the size of the smaller repertoire. Richness of each repertoire was evaluated using RTK rarefaction, the Chao1 estimator, and Recon v2.1 estimates of unobserved clonotypes. Generation probabilities for all TCRbeta clonotypes obtained by the gDNA method from four donors were computed using OLGA. In TCRdb, the immuneACCESS table is reduced to in-frame sequences with V and J assigned. These tables do not hold every clone; where another copy was compared, an unresolved V gene accounts for under half, and the others remain unexplained. D and trimming come from the DNA, and the V and J calls and clone size come from that table. The sample table shows roughly 1,500,000 clones, and less than 99% are seen once. In total, the top ten clones hold about 0.4% of the sample.

From the cysteine up to the phenylalanine, the CDR3 has a length of 13 residues. The retained sequence is limited to the CDR3, 39 bases, with the frame set at the first base. The junction carries 11 bases between V and J, which are trimmed by 4 bases and 3 bases respectively. The germline V gene encodes CDR1 SGHNT and CDR2 YYREEE (reference sequence). The donors were healthy, HIV-negative adults with no recently reported acute infections or vaccinations. Only Caucasian adults living in Nashville, Tennessee, USA were represented among the donors. CD4+ T cells were enriched through magnetic negative selection, after which naive cells were positively selected on CD45RA and the remaining negative fraction served as the memory subset. Blood was obtained by leukapheresis, after which PBMCs were separated by Ficoll-Histopaque density gradient centrifugation and cryopreserved in liquid nitrogen vapor phase. Purity and quantity of every magnetically sorted T cell population were checked by analytical flow cytometry. Genomic DNA was isolated from every sorted fraction and measured by UV absorbance on a Nanodrop 2000c.

The receptor chain draws on TRBV5-4 and TRBJ2-7, with the D gene call left open. This clonotype was sampled from a man aged 25 to 45 in good health. The sample taken for sequencing was naive CD4+ T cells sorted from blood. In the paper's terms, the cell subset or site label means: CD45RA+ positively selected. At the DNA level, the sequence is TGTGCCAGCAGCCCCCTCGGTAACTACGAGCAGTACTTC. Its translation is CASSPLGNYEQYF.